The 29 T cell receptor beta chains listed next were all sequenced from one sample in a study of T cell responses to AZD1222 COVID-19 vaccine. TCRdb's table, derived via immunoSEQ multiplex PCR, lists solely in-frame clones and lacks some. The profile shows 100,000 to 150,000 clones, 75% to 90% of them singletons. Sequencing used peripheral blood, obtained on day 0 of AZD1222 vaccination. Receptor source: an adult in good health.

The chain combines TRBV13 with TRBJ1-3; no firm D call. From germline, CDR1 is PRHDT and CDR2 FYEKMQ (reference sequence). The length of the CDR3 is 14 residues. V lost 5 bases to trimming and J lost 4 bases, with 12 bases between them. As DNA, the CDR3 is TGTGCCAGCAGCCTTACCCAGAGGGGAAACACCATATATTTT. This encodes CASSLTQRGNTIYF.

The chain is built from TRBV28 and TRBJ2-7; 9 nucleotides agree with TRBD2. Losses at the gene ends were 5 bases for V and 2 bases for J; bases not matched to a gene: 10. This CDR3 comprises 16 residues. Germline V gives CDR1 MDHEN, CDR2 SYDVKM. The CDR3 DNA follows: TGTGCCAGCAGTCCCCTTTCGGCGGGGGGGACCTACGAGCAGTACTTC. Its protein product is CASSPLSAGGTYEQYF.

The chain employs TRBV5-6 and TRBJ1-1; 9 nucleotides match TRBD1. The germline V gene has CDR1 SGHDT and CDR2 YYEEEE. The CDR3 covers 15 residues. With V trimmed by 3 bases and J by 5 bases, 8 bases remained unmatched. The CDR3 nucleotides are TGTGCCAGCAGCTGGGGGACAGGGAAGGGGACTGAAGCTTTCTTT. It translates to CASSWGTGKGTEAFF. Using reference TRBV5-6 and TRBJ1-1 for the parts outside the CDR3, the full variable domain is DAGVTQSPTHLIKTRGQQVTLRCSPKSGHDTVSWYQQALGQGPQFIFQYYEEEERQRGNFPDRFSGHQFPNYSSELNVNALLLGDSALYLCASSWGTGKGTEAFFGQGTRLTVV.

Here the CDR3 reads CASSFGGGTGYYEQYF. The CDR3 DNA follows: TGTGCCAGCAGTTTTGGTGGCGGGACAGGATACTACGAGCAGTACTTC. V and J are TRBV27 and TRBJ2-7, with 8 bases fitting TRBD1. The CDR3 spans 16 residues. Germline-derived CDR1 and CDR2 are MNHEY and SMNVEV (reference sequence). J gave up 3 bases and V 3 bases, and 10 bases lay outside the gene matches.

The chain is built from TRBV11-2 and TRBJ2-2; D gene unclear. Trimming took off 5 bases at V and 1 base at J, with 14 bases between the two ends. In germline, CDR1 is SGHAT, CDR2 FQNNGV. The CDR3 covers 16 residues. CDR3 sequence reads: CASSPRRDGNTGELFF. CDR3 nucleotide sequence: TGTGCCAGCAGCCCCCGCCGAGACGGGAACACCGGGGAGCTGTTTTTT.

This rearrangement joins TRBV13 to TRBJ2-2; D may correspond to TRBD1 or TRBD2 (6 bases each). Trimming removed 7 bases from V and 4 bases from J, with 16 bases in between. Germline V gene data show CDR1 as PRHDT and CDR2 as FYEKMQ (reference sequence). The CDR3 has 15 residues. The CDR3 nucleotides read TGTGCCAGCACCGACCAAGGGGGAGGCACCGGGGAGCTGTTTTTT. Residues: CASTDQGGGTGELFF.

J is TRBJ1-2 and V is TRBV7-9; 7 nucleotides align to TRBD1. This CDR3 region has 14 residues. CDR1 and CDR2 from the germline V gene are SEHNR and FQNEAQ (reference sequence). V was pared by 5 bases and J by 0 bases, with 3 bases of the junction left unmatched. CDR3 sequence: CASSRTGANYGYTF. Here the CDR3 DNA reads TGTGCCAGCAGCAGGACAGGAGCTAACTATGGCTACACCTTC.

This chain links TRBV11-2 with TRBJ2-7; D is perhaps TRBD1 or TRBD2 (5 bases each). Germline CDR1 and CDR2: SGHAT and FQNNGV. V was pared by 2 bases and J by 6 bases, with 17 bases between. This CDR3 is built from 15 residues. CDR3 amino acids: CASSLQLGVVGEQYF. The CDR3 region has the DNA TGTGCCAGCAGCTTACAATTGGGGGTAGTAGGCGAGCAGTACTTC.

This clone was seen more than once but under ten times. This chain links TRBV19 with TRBJ2-1; D unresolved. The germline V gene encodes CDR1 LNHDA and CDR2 SQIVND (reference sequence). V shed 1 base and J shed 3 bases, with 4 bases lying between them. This CDR3 is built from 13 residues. The CDR3 spells CASSIANYNEQFF. In DNA, the CDR3 is TGTGCCAGTAGTATAGCGAACTACAATGAGCAGTTCTTC.

This clone was observed once. V usage is TRBV7-2 and J usage is TRBJ1-1; a possible D gene is TRBD1 (6 bases). The CDR3 is made up of 14 amino acids. The V gene's germline CDR1 is SGHTA and CDR2 FQGNSA. V was trimmed by 2 bases and J by 6 bases, leaving 13 bases between them. This CDR3 reads CASSLSPGGSEAFF. In DNA, the CDR3 is TGTGCCAGCAGCTTATCGCCGGGGGGCTCTGAAGCTTTCTTT.

In this sample, this clone is medium-sized (0.01 to 0.1%). The chain couples TRBV7-6 to TRBJ1-4, with D perhaps TRBD1 (5 bases). This CDR3 contains 14 residues. Trimming removed 2 bases at V and 6 bases at J, with 10 bases between. The germline gives CDR1 SGHVS, CDR2 FNYEAQ. CDR3 sequence: CASSLRQTDEKLFF. The CDR3 bases are TGTGCCAGCAGCTTAAGACAGACCGATGAAAAACTGTTTTTT.

The chain carries TRBV29-1 and TRBJ1-2; D not certain. The V gene's germline CDR1 is SQVTM and CDR2 ANQGSEA. V gave up 4 bases and J gave up 8 bases, with 17 bases separating them. The CDR3 extends over 13 amino acids. CDR3 sequence: CSVGGQTQGGYTF. The CDR3 DNA sequence: TGCAGCGTTGGTGGCCAGACCCAAGGGGGCTACACCTTC.

The J gene is TRBJ1-1, the V gene TRBV7-9; tentatively, D is TRBD1 (6 bases). There are 13 residues in the CDR3. Germline V lookup: CDR1 SEHNR, CDR2 FQNEAQ (reference sequence). Trimming took 6 bases from V and 10 from J, leaving 18 bases between them. CDR3 bases: TGTGCCAGCAGGCGGGACAACGACATGGTAGCTTTCTTT. Amino acid sequence: CASRRDNDMVAFF.

This clone has just one count. The chain combines TRBV28 with TRBJ2-5, with D unresolved. The CDR3 length is 14 residues. V lost 5 bases and J 4 bases, leaving 14 bases between the germline ends. Germline CDR1 and CDR2: MDHEN and SYDVKM. CDR3 nucleotide sequence: TGTGCCAGCAGTGGTTACCAGGCAGGAGAGACCCAGTACTTC. It encodes CASSGYQAGETQYF.

The V and J genes are TRBV7-2 and TRBJ1-5; D gene ambiguous. Trimming shortened V by 6 bases and J by 1 base, and 7 bases separated the two germline ends. The CDR3 spans 13 residues. Per the germline V gene, CDR1 is SGHTA and CDR2 is FQGNSA. The CDR3 DNA reads TGTGCCAGCAGACTAAACAGCAATCAGCCCCAGCATTTT. It codes for CASRLNSNQPQHF.

The J gene is TRBJ2-7, the V gene TRBV5-8, with 11 bases lining up with TRBD2. Germline CDR1 is SGHTS and CDR2 is YDEGEE. This CDR3 has 16 amino acids. V lost 4 bases and J lost 3; bases outside the gene matches: 9. The CDR3 DNA reads as TGTGCCAGCAGCGAGGGACTAGCGGCTACCATCTACGAGCAGTACTTC. Amino acids: CASSEGLAATIYEQYF.

The chain combines TRBV4-1 with TRBJ1-6; D ambiguous. V gave up 1 base and J gave up 7 bases, with 14 bases separating them. Germline V CDR1 and CDR2: MGHRA, YSYEKL. The CDR3 has 16 residues. CDR3 in DNA: TGCGCCAGCAGCCAAGTACTCTGGCAGGCAAATTCACCCCTCCACTTT. It codes for CASSQVLWQANSPLHF.

The chain joins TRBV7-3 to TRBJ1-6; the D is unclear. The CDR3 covers 14 residues. Germline CDR1 SGHTA, CDR2 FQGTGA. Between the trimmed V and J ends, which lost 1 base and 3 bases, there was a span of 4 bases. CDR3 region: CASSLRGYNSPLHF. CDR3 DNA: TGTGCCAGCAGCTTAAGGGGCTATAATTCACCCCTCCACTTT.

V and J are TRBV27 and TRBJ1-2; 8 nucleotides match TRBD1. V was clipped by 5 bases and J by 6 bases; unmatched bases: 5. This CDR3 comprises 13 residues. Germline-derived CDR1 and CDR2 are MNHEY and SMNVEV (reference sequence). CDR3 sequence reads: CASSPGTGHGYTF. The CDR3 DNA is TGTGCCAGCAGTCCAGGGACAGGCCATGGCTACACCTTC.

The chain links TRBV25-1 to TRBJ1-1, with D maybe TRBD1 (6 bases). Germline loops: CDR1 MGHDK, CDR2 SYGVNS. The ends were cut back, 1 base at V and 9 bases at J, with 15 bases in the middle. There are 14 residues in the CDR3. CDR3 in DNA: TGTGCCAGCAGTGAATCGGAGGAGGGGGGTAAAGCTTTCTTT. Its translation: CASSESEEGGKAFF.

In its sample, this clone was seen once. V gene TRBV28 combines with J gene TRBJ1-1; possibly TRBD1 for D (6 bases). The CDR3 has 13 residues. V lost 7 bases and J lost 1, with 10 bases in between. CDR1 and CDR2 from the germline V gene are MDHEN and SYDVKM. The CDR3, as DNA: TGTGCCAGCACCTGGGGACAGAACACTGAAGCTTTCTTT. Its protein is CASTWGQNTEAFF.

The chain employs TRBV6-5 and TRBJ1-2, with D possibly being TRBD1 (5 bases). Germline CDR1 is MNHEY and CDR2 is SVGAGI. The CDR3 covers 15 residues. The V gene lost 6 bases and the J gene lost 5 bases, with 19 bases spanning the gap. CDR3 DNA: TGTGCCAGCAGCGCCCGGGACCCGCGGCCTTATGGCTACACCTTC. This sequence encodes CASSARDPRPYGYTF.

The chain recombines TRBV9 with TRBJ2-2, with D possibly matching TRBD2 (6 bases). Trimming took 4 bases from V and 4 from J, leaving 8 bases between them. The CDR3 sequence is 13 residues long. CDR1 is SGDLS, CDR2 YYNGEE, per germline. In DNA form, the CDR3 reads TGTGCCAGCAGCTTTAGCGGCACCGGGGAGCTGTTTTTT. It translates to CASSFSGTGELFF. The full variable domain, with the rest looked up from reference TRBV9 and TRBJ2-2, is DSGVTQTPKHLITATGQRVTLRCSPRSGDLSVYWYQQSLDQGLQFLIQYYNGEERAKGNILERFSAQQFPDLHSELNLSSLELGDSALYFCASSFSGTGELFFGEGSRLTVL.

The chain couples TRBV2 to TRBJ1-2, with D possibly TRBD1 on 6 matching bases. With 1 base removed from V and 4 bases from J, the gap between germline ends came to 16 bases. CDR1 is SNHLY, CDR2 FYNNEI, per germline. This CDR3 has 16 residues. CDR3 sequence reads: CASSEVATGQSYGYTF. The DNA for the CDR3 is TGTGCCAGCAGTGAAGTTGCCACAGGGCAGAGCTATGGCTACACCTTC.

The chain carries TRBV4-1 and TRBJ1-5; D not resolved. The V end lost 0 bases, the J end lost 9 bases, and 12 bases lay between the germline ends. Per the germline V gene, CDR1 is MGHRA and CDR2 is YSYEKL. CDR3 length: 14 amino acids. The CDR3 loop is CASSQDPTSPPQHF. The CDR3 DNA follows: TGCGCCAGCAGCCAAGATCCTACAAGTCCGCCCCAGCATTTT.

This chain joins TRBV7-2 and TRBJ1-4; TRBD1 might be the D (5 bases). The CDR3 totals 15 residues. The V gene lost 4 bases and the J gene lost 3 bases, with 12 bases spanning the gap. The germline CDR1 and CDR2 sequences are SGHTA and FQGNSA. CDR3 DNA: TGTGCCAGCAGCTCCCAGGGTTTAGCTAATGAAAAACTGTTTTTT. As protein: CASSSQGLANEKLFF.

The CDR3 bases are TGTGCCAGCAGCCCTAGCTTCCATGAGCAGTTCTTC. It codes for CASSPSFHEQFF. The chain combines TRBV3-1 (or the pseudogene TRBV3-2) with TRBJ2-1; tentative D call: TRBD2 (5 bases). This CDR3 contains 12 residues. Germline V CDR1 and CDR2: LGHDT, YNNKEL (reference sequence). V lost 4 bases and J lost 8, with 9 bases in between.

V usage is TRBV7-2 and J usage is TRBJ1-1; D ambiguous. The CDR3 runs 15 residues. Germline V lookup: CDR1 SGHTA, CDR2 FQGNSA. Trimming took off 0 bases at V and 5 bases at J, with 13 bases between the two ends. In DNA form, the CDR3 reads TGTGCCAGCAGCTTAGCAGCCAATGAACTAACTGAAGCTTTCTTT. Residues: CASSLAANELTEAFF. Supplemented by reference TRBV7-2 and TRBJ1-1, the full variable domain reads GAGVSQSPSNKVTEKGKDVELRCDPISGHTALYWYRQSLGQGLEFLIYFQGNSAPDKSGLPSDRFSAERTGGSVSTLTIQRTQQEDSAVYLCASSLAANELTEAFFGQGTRLTVV.

There are a few counts of this clone. The J gene is TRBJ1-6, the V gene TRBV3-1 (or the pseudogene TRBV3-2), with D possibly TRBD1 on 6 matching bases. The germline V and J ends were trimmed by 1 base and 5 bases, with 6 bases remaining between them. CDR1 is LGHDT, CDR2 YNNKEL, per germline (reference sequence). The CDR3 spans 14 residues. The CDR3 DNA is TGTGCCAGCAGCCAAGGGGGGCATAATTCACCCCTCCACTTT. It codes for CASSQGGHNSPLHF.